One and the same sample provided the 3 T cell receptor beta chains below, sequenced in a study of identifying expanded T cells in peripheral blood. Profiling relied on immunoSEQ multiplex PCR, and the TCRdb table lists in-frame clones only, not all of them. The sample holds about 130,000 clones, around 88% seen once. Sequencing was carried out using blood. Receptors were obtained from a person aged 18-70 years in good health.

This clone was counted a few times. This chain's CDR3 is CASSLASGQMLANYGYTF. CDR3 nucleotide sequence: TGTGCCAGCAGCTTAGCGTCGGGGCAGATGTTAGCTAACTATGGCTACACCTTC. This chain joins TRBV7-2 and TRBJ1-2, with D possibly matching TRBD1 (5 bases). The germline V and J ends were trimmed by 0 bases and 0 bases, with 17 bases remaining between them. The CDR3 contains 18 residues. Germline V lookup: CDR1 SGHTA, CDR2 FQGNSA.

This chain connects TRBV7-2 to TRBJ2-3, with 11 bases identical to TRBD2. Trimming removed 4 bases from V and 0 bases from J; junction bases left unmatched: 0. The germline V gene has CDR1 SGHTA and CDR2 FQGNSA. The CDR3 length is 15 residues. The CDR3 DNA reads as TGTGCCAGCAGCTCTAGCGGGGGGAGCACAGATACGCAGTATTTT. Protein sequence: CASSSSGGSTDTQYF.

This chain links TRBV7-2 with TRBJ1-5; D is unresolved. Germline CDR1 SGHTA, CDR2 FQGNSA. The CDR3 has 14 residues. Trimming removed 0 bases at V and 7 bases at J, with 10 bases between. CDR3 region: CASSLAKVLQPQHF. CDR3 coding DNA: TGTGCCAGCAGCTTAGCCAAGGTTTTACAGCCCCAGCATTTT.